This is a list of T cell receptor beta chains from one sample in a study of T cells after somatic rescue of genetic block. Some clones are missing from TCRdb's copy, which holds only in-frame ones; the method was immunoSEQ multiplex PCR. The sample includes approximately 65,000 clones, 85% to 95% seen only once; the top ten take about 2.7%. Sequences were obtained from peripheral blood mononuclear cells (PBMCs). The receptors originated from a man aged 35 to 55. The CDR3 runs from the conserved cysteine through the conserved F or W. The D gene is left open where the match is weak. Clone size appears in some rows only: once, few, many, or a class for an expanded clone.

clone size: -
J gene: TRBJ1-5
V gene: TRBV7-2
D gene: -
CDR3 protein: CASSLRGFSNQPQHF
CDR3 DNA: TGTGCCAGCAGCTTAAGGGGCTTTAGCAATCAGCCCCAGCATTTT

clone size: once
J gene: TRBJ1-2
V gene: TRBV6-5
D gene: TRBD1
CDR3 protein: CASSRTGGGGYTF
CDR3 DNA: TGTGCCAGCAGCCGGACAGGGGGTGGTGGCTACACCTTC

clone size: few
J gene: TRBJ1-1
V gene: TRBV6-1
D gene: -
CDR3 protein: CASSEKENTEAFF
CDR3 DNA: TGTGCCAGCAGTGAAAAAGAGAACACTGAAGCTTTCTTT

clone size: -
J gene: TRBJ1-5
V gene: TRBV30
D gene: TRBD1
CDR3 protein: CAWSRQGNQPQHF
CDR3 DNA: TGTGCCTGGAGTCGACAGGGGAATCAGCCCCAGCATTTT

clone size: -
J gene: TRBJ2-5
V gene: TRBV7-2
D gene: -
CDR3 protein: CASSLEWETQETQYF
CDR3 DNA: TGTGCCAGCAGCTTAGAGTGGGAGACTCAAGAGACCCAGTACTTC

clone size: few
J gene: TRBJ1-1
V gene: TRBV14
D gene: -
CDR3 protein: CASSPPGRLNTEAFF
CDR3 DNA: TGTGCCAGCAGCCCGCCTGGACGGTTGAACACTGAAGCTTTCTTT

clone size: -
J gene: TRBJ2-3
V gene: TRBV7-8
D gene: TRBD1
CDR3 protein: CASSLEAGQGATDTQYF
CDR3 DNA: TGTGCCAGCAGCTTAGAGGCGGGACAGGGGGCCACAGATACGCAGTATTTT

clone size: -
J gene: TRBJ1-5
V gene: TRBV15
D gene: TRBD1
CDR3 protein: CATSPGGGNQPQHF
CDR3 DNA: TGTGCCACCAGCCCAGGGGGAGGCAATCAGCCCCAGCATTTT

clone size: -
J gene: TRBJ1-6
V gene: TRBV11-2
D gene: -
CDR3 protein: CASSSMQGNNSPLHF
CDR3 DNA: TGTGCCAGCAGTTCGATGCAGGGGAACAATTCACCCCTCCACTTT

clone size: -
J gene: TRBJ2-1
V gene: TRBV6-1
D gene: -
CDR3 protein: CASSDGGSFDEQFF
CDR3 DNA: TGTGCCAGCAGTGACGGGGGTTCTTTTGATGAGCAGTTCTTC

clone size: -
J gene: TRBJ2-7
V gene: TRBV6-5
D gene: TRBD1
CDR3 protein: CASSYRGQGHEQYF
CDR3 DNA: TGTGCCAGCAGTTACAGGGGACAGGGACACGAGCAGTACTTC

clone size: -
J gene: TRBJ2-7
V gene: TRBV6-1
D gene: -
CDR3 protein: CASSEARDSRTGGGHEQYF
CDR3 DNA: TGTGCCAGCAGTGAAGCCCGGGACTCAAGGACAGGAGGGGGCCACGAGCAGTACTTC

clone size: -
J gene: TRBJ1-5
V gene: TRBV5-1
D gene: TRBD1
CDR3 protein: CASREQGPNQPQHF
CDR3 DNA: TGCGCCAGCAGGGAACAGGGGCCTAATCAGCCCCAGCATTTT

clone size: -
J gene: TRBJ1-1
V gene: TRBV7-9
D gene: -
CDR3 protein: CASSPLVSPNTEAFF
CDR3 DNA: TGTGCCAGCAGCCCCCTGGTTAGCCCGAACACTGAAGCTTTCTTT

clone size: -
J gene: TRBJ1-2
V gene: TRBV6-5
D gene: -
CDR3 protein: CASSYSTGSGYTF
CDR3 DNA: TGTGCCAGCAGTTACTCCACAGGGAGCGGCTACACCTTC

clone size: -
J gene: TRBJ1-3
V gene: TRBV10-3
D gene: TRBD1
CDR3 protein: CAISEGTVTGNTIYF
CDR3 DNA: TGTGCCATCAGTGAGGGGACAGTTACCGGAAACACCATATATTTT

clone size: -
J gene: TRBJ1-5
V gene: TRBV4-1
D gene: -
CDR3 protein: CASSRGRVGVMGNQPQHF
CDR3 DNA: TGCGCCAGCAGCCGAGGGAGGGTTGGGGTGATGGGCAATCAGCCCCAGCATTTT

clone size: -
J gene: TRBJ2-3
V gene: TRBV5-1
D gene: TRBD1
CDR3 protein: CASSQGTGDADTQYF
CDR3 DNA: TGCGCCAGCAGCCAGGGGACAGGGGATGCGGATACGCAGTATTTT

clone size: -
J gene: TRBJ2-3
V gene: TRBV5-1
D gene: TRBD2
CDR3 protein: CASSSFGGREIDTQYF
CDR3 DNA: TGCGCCAGCAGCTCATTTGGCGGGAGAGAGATAGATACGCAGTATTTT

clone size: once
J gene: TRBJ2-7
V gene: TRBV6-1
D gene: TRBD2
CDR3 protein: CATSRSGGRAGEQYF
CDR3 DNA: TGTGCCACCTCCCGCTCTGGCGGGAGGGCCGGCGAGCAGTACTTC